Below, 7 T cell receptor beta chains from the same sample are listed, as sequenced in a study of beta chain features in type 1 diabetes. The isolated RNA, all of it, was reverse transcribed, so expressed TCRB transcripts were what got sequenced. The repertoire was sequenced with immunoSEQ multiplex PCR; TCRdb's copy has only in-frame clones and lacks some. The table has hundreds of thousands of clones, approximately 30% seen once. Input material: naive CD4+ T cells from blood. These receptors were collected from a man in his late teens or twenties in good health.

The table lists this clone with a few counts. This chain joins TRBV30 and TRBJ2-1; 10 positions match TRBD2. V was clipped by 0 bases and J by 0 bases; unmatched bases: 11. The V gene's germline CDR1 is GTSNPN and CDR2 SVGIG (reference sequence). The CDR3 is 19 residues long. CDR3 sequence reads: CAWSVLGLAELSSYNEQFF. The DNA for the CDR3 is TGTGCCTGGAGTGTATTAGGACTAGCGGAGCTGAGCTCCTACAATGAGCAGTTCTTC.

The rearrangement joins TRBV2 to TRBJ2-5; D possibly corresponds to TRBD1 (6 bases). Germline values: CDR1 SNHLY, CDR2 FYNNEI. V lost 4 bases and J lost 3, with 9 bases in between. CDR3 length: 13 residues. As DNA, the CDR3 is TGTGCCAGCAGTGGACAGGCAAAAGAGACCCAGTACTTC. As protein: CASSGQAKETQYF. The full variable domain, in which reference TRBV2 and TRBJ2-5 provide the parts outside the CDR3, is EPEVTQTPSHQVTQMGQEVILRCVPISNHLYFYWYRQILGQKVEFLVSFYNNEISEKSEIFDDQFSVERPDGSNFTLKIRSTKLEDSAMYFCASSGQAKETQYFGPGTRLLVL.

There are a few counts of this clone. The same CDR3 can be traced to other DNA sequences in this sample. The chain has TRBV25-1 and TRBJ2-7, with D perhaps TRBD2 (6 bases). Trimming shortened V by 4 bases and J by 1 base, and 8 bases separated the two germline ends. The CDR3 is 13 residues long. Germline CDR1 is MGHDK and CDR2 is SYGVNS. CDR3 in amino acids: CASSVAGSYEQYF. CDR3 DNA sequence: TGTGCCAGCAGTGTGGCGGGGTCCTACGAGCAGTACTTC.

The chain employs TRBV29-1 and TRBJ2-5; possibly TRBD1 for D (6 bases). Trimming left V 3 bases short and J 10 bases short, with 9 bases between. The CDR3 runs to 10 residues. The germline CDR1 and CDR2 sequences are SQVTM and ANQGSEA. CDR3 coding DNA: TGCAGCGTTGAGGGCAGGGGCCAGTACTTC. Translating gives CSVEGRGQYF.

The chain links TRBV30 to TRBJ2-5; 12 bases line up with TRBD2. V trimming: 1 base; J trimming: 3 bases; junction bases outside the gene matches: 9. This CDR3 contains 17 residues. In germline, CDR1 is GTSNPN, CDR2 SVGIG (reference sequence). As DNA, the CDR3 is TGTGCCTGGAGTGCACAGCTAGCGGGAGGGGGCAAAGAGACCCAGTACTTC. Translating it yields CAWSAQLAGGGKETQYF.

Concerning this clone: The sample has other DNA sequences that encode this CDR3 too. This chain connects TRBV25-1 to TRBJ1-1, with no clear D. This CDR3 spans 13 amino acids. The germline gives CDR1 MGHDK, CDR2 SYGVNS. With 0 bases removed from V and 5 bases from J, the gap between germline ends came to 7 bases. The CDR3 DNA is TGTGCCAGCAGTGAATATGGAGGGACTGAAGCTTTCTTT. It codes for CASSEYGGTEAFF.

This chain links TRBV30 with TRBJ1-5; maybe TRBD1 (5 bases). V shed 3 bases and J shed 4 bases, with 13 bases lying between them. The CDR3 covers 14 residues. CDR1 and CDR2 from the germline V gene are GTSNPN and SVGIG (reference sequence). The CDR3 nucleotides are TGTGCCTGGAGCAAAGGGGCAGAGAATCAGCCCCAGCATTTT. Translating gives CAWSKGAENQPQHF.